What follows are 27 T cell receptor beta chains derived from one specimen sequenced in a study of blood T cells in healthy people across ages. The use of a sample-barcoded 5' primer and a J-beta primer mix characterized a second PCR of 7 to 11 cycles. One entry per CDR3 protein results from TCRdb running MiXCR on the 5' RACE reads. The repertoire holds hundreds of thousands of distinct CDR3 sequences, with 40% to 60% as singletons. Sequencing used blood. These receptors were obtained from a man aged 25-45 years in good health.

This clonotype appeared a few times. V gene TRBV20-1 combines with J gene TRBJ2-7; the match to TRBD2 covers 12 bases. The CDR3 runs 15 residues. With V trimmed by 4 bases and J by 3 bases, 7 bases remained unmatched. Germline CDR1 and CDR2: DFQATT and SNEGSKA (reference sequence). This chain's CDR3 is CSATSGGAKDYEQYF. The CDR3 coding sequence is TGCAGTGCTACTAGCGGGGGGGCGAAGGACTACGAGCAGTACTTC.

The V and J genes are TRBV5-1 and TRBJ2-1, with 8 bases matching TRBD2. CDR1 is SGHRS, CDR2 YFSETQ, per germline. CDR3 size: 16 residues. Losses at the gene ends were 4 bases for V and 3 bases for J; bases not matched to a gene: 9. The CDR3 DNA follows: TGCGCCAGCAGCCCCGGGGGGGGCTCGAACTACAATGAGCAGTTCTTC. Its translation: CASSPGGGSNYNEQFF.

V usage is TRBV6-1 and J usage is TRBJ2-5, with 11 bases matching TRBD1. The DNA end favors TRBJ2-7, so the J call may be wrong. The CDR3 has 14 residues. Per germline, CDR1 MNHNS and CDR2 SASEGT. The CDR3 protein is CASSVRGQGVEQYF. The CDR3 coding sequence is TGTGCCAGCAGTGTAAGGGGACAGGGGGTCGAGCAGTACTTC.

The sample holds a few counts of this clonotype. The rearrangement links TRBV21-1 to TRBJ2-4. TRBV21-1 is classified as a pseudogene. The CDR3 totals 16 residues. The DNA of the CDR3 is TGTGCCAGCAGCAAAGAACGCAGCGAAGCCAAAAACATTCAGTACTTC. It yields the protein CASSKERSEAKNIQYF.

The count of this clonotype is one. The junction and the germline gene differ at one end; a read error may be behind it. The rearrangement joins TRBV7-9 to TRBJ2-7; 7 bases match TRBD2. Germline CDR1 SEHNR, CDR2 FQNEAQ (reference sequence). This CDR3 spans 12 amino acids. CDR3 sequence: CSSSGDHYEQYF. The CDR3 DNA sequence: TGTTCCAGCAGCGGGGACCACTACGAGCAGTACTTC.

The chain links TRBV7-9 to TRBJ1-4; no reliable D call. Trimming removed 5 bases from V and 7 bases from J, with 11 bases in between. The germline V gene encodes CDR1 SEHNR and CDR2 FQNEAQ (reference sequence). The CDR3 consists of 13 residues. The CDR3 DNA reads as TGTGCCAGCAGCGCCTACTGGGGTGAAAAACTGTTTTTT. This sequence encodes CASSAYWGEKLFF.

This clonotype came up a few times. This chain connects TRBV7-2 to TRBJ2-7, with 9 bases fitting TRBD1. Germline V gene sequence: CDR1 SGHTA, CDR2 FQGNSA. V dropped 5 bases and J dropped 4; count of bases not matched to a gene: 9. This CDR3 is 15 amino acids long. Here the CDR3 reads CASSPTGTGTYEQYF. DNA of the CDR3: TGTGCCAGCAGCCCGACCGGGACAGGGACTTACGAGCAGTACTTC.

This clonotype was recorded only once. The rearrangement joins TRBV4-1 to TRBJ1-2; TRBD1 agrees at 7 bases. The ends lost 0 bases at V and 0 bases at J; junction bases unmatched: 10. This CDR3 contains 18 residues. The germline V gene has CDR1 MGHRA and CDR2 YSYEKL. The CDR3 loop reads CASSQDRDSYLANYGYTF. The CDR3 DNA follows: TGCGCCAGCAGCCAAGACCGGGACAGTTATTTGGCTAACTATGGCTACACCTTC.

This chain links TRBV15 with TRBJ2-1; D ambiguous. Per germline, CDR1 LNHNV and CDR2 YYDKDF (reference sequence). V was cut by 1 base and J by 5 bases, with 6 bases left in between. The CDR3 loop spans 13 amino acids. DNA of the CDR3: TGTGCCACCAGCAGAGGAGTAAACAATGAGCAGTTCTTC. Its protein product is CATSRGVNNEQFF.

This chain links TRBV20-1 with TRBJ2-7, with D tentatively TRBD1 (6 bases). Germline V CDR1 and CDR2: DFQATT, SNEGSKA (reference sequence). V lost 4 bases to trimming and J lost 3 bases, with 19 bases between them. The CDR3 loop spans 15 amino acids. The CDR3 DNA follows: TGCAGTGCTAACACTAAGATAGACAGGAACTACGAGCAGTACTTC. Translation: CSANTKIDRNYEQYF.

The genes are TRBV3-1 and TRBJ2-4; TRBD1 agrees at 7 bases. J gave up 7 bases and V 1 base, and 7 bases lay outside the gene matches. Germline CDR1 reads LGHDT; CDR2 reads YNNKEL (reference sequence). The CDR3 sequence is 15 residues long. This chain's CDR3 is CASSQGQGTVNIQYF. In DNA, the CDR3 is TGTGCCAGCAGCCAAGGACAGGGAACGGTTAACATTCAGTACTTC.

The gene calls are TRBV28 and TRBJ1-2; TRBD1 matches 10 bases. The CDR3 consists of 14 residues. Germline V lookup: CDR1 MDHEN, CDR2 SYDVKM. J gave up 4 bases and V 5 bases, and 4 bases lay outside the gene matches. CDR3 sequence (DNA): TGTGCCAGCAGTAGGACAGGGGGTTTCTATGGCTACACCTTC. Translation: CASSRTGGFYGYTF.

The genes are TRBV24-1 and TRBJ2-7; tentatively, D is TRBD1 (5 bases). Trimming shortened V by 2 bases and J by 4 bases, and 8 bases separated the two germline ends. Germline V CDR1 and CDR2: KGHDR, SFDVKD. CDR3 length: 13 amino acids. The CDR3 nucleotides read TGTGCCACCAGTGATTCGACAGTGTACGAGCAGTACTTC. Its translation is CATSDSTVYEQYF.

The chain links TRBV20-1 to TRBJ2-5; 9 bases fit TRBD2. The CDR3 contains 13 residues. The V and J ends lost 3 bases and 5 bases, in that order; junction bases with no gene match: 4. Germline V CDR1 and CDR2: DFQATT, SNEGSKA (reference sequence). CDR3 sequence (DNA): TGCAGTGCTAGGGGGACTAGCAAGGAGACCCAGTACTTC. Its protein product is CSARGTSKETQYF.

DNA for the CDR3: TGTGCCAGCAGTTTCTTACTAGACCACAATGAGCAGTTCTTC. This sequence encodes CASSFLLDHNEQFF. V is TRBV12-3 or TRBV12-4 and J is TRBJ2-1; maybe TRBD2 (5 bases). The CDR3 runs to 14 residues. V shed 3 bases and J shed 5 bases, with 11 bases lying between them.

The chain uses TRBV4-1 and TRBJ2-3; 8 positions match TRBD1. The germline CDR1 and CDR2 sequences are MGHRA and YSYEKL. The CDR3 extends over 16 amino acids. J gave up 2 bases and V 0 bases, and 4 bases lay outside the gene matches. CDR3 in DNA: TGCGCCAGCAGCCAAGATGGGACAGGACCCACAGATACGCAGTATTTT. Translating it yields CASSQDGTGPTDTQYF.

The rearrangement uses TRBV7-9 and TRBJ2-1; D may be TRBD1 (5 bases). Germline lookup yields CDR1 SEHNR and CDR2 FQNEAQ (reference sequence). The V end was cut by 6 bases, the J end by 15 bases, with 18 bases between. The length of the CDR3 is 12 residues. The CDR3 nucleotides read TGTGCCAGCAGTATTAAACCAGGGTACGCGTTCTTC. It codes for CASSIKPGYAFF.

This clonotype was detected a few times. This chain joins TRBV27 and TRBJ1-6; D remains unclear. The V gene lost 6 bases and the J gene lost 0 bases, with 12 bases spanning the gap. This CDR3 has 16 residues. The germline gives CDR1 MNHEY, CDR2 SMNVEV (reference sequence). The chain's CDR3 is CASSLQANSYNSPLHF. The CDR3 nucleotides are TGTGCCAGCAGCCTCCAGGCAAACTCCTATAATTCACCCCTCCACTTT.

The rearrangement links TRBV7-2 to TRBJ2-3; 13 nucleotides align to TRBD2. This CDR3 comprises 16 residues. Germline V CDR1 and CDR2: SGHTA, FQGNSA. After removal of 5 bases from V and 4 bases from J, the junction contained 6 bases not matched to a gene. The CDR3 region has the DNA TGTGCCAGCAGCGTCAGACTAGCGGGGGGCCCAGATACGCAGTATTTT. Protein: CASSVRLAGGPDTQYF.

V usage is TRBV18 and J usage is TRBJ2-2, with D hard to call. V lost 3 bases to trimming and J lost 9 bases, with 8 bases between them. The CDR3 is 12 residues long. CDR1 KGHSH and CDR2 LQKENI come from the germline V gene. This chain's CDR3 is CASSPQGRELFF. CDR3 in DNA: TGTGCCAGCTCACCTCAAGGGCGGGAGCTGTTTTTT.

This chain joins TRBV7-2 and TRBJ2-1; D is undetermined. From germline, CDR1 is SGHTA and CDR2 FQGNSA. CDR3 length equals 16 residues. Trimming removed 2 bases at V and 8 bases at J, with 19 bases between. The CDR3 region is CASSLPRTVGWDEQFF. CDR3 coding DNA: TGTGCCAGCAGCTTACCACGGACGGTCGGGTGGGATGAGCAGTTCTTC.

This clonotype was seen many times. The chain links TRBV5-6 to TRBJ1-2; D unclear. The CDR3 extends over 15 amino acids. V lost 1 base to trimming and J lost 0 bases, with 10 bases between them. Germline V gene sequence: CDR1 SGHDT, CDR2 YYEEEE. CDR3 amino acids: CASSLLSTANYGYTF. The CDR3 region has the DNA TGTGCCAGCAGCTTGCTATCGACGGCTAACTATGGCTACACCTTC. Based on the CDR3 plus reference TRBV5-6 and TRBJ1-2, the full variable domain is DAGVTQSPTHLIKTRGQQVTLRCSPKSGHDTVSWYQQALGQGPQFIFQYYEEEERQRGNFPDRFSGHQFPNYSSELNVNALLLGDSALYLCASSLLSTANYGYTFGSGTRLTVV.

The J gene is TRBJ2-1, the V gene TRBV12-3 or TRBV12-4, with 8 bases aligning to TRBD1. The trim removed 4 bases at V and 7 bases at J, leaving 9 bases unmatched. CDR3 length equals 15 residues. CDR3 in amino acids: CASSYSGTGQNEQFF. In DNA, the CDR3 is TGTGCCAGCAGTTATTCCGGGACAGGCCAAAATGAGCAGTTCTTC.

Concerning this clonotype: An end of the junction does not agree with germline; a read error may underlie this. The rearrangement links TRBV4-2 to TRBJ1-2; 7 nucleotides line up with TRBD1. The germline gives CDR1 LGHNA, CDR2 YNFKEQ. The length of the CDR3 is 16 residues. The CDR3 loop reads CASSQADTGANYGYTF. CDR3 coding DNA: TGTGCCAGTAGCCAAGCTGATACAGGGGCTAACTATGGCTACACCTTC.

This clonotype came up once. The V call is TRBV6-1, the J call TRBJ1-1, with TRBD1 identical over 8 bases. From germline, CDR1 is MNHNS and CDR2 SASEGT. Trimming cost V 9 bases and J 0 bases; bases outside gene matches: 6. This CDR3 region has 14 residues. CDR3 loop: CASIDRGMNTEAFF. Here the CDR3 DNA reads TGTGCCAGTATTGACAGGGGAATGAACACTGAAGCTTTCTTT.

This chain joins TRBV11-2 and TRBJ2-2; D possibly corresponds to TRBD2 (5 bases). The germline gives CDR1 SGHAT, CDR2 FQNNGV. This CDR3 is 14 amino acids long. V dropped 4 bases and J dropped 5 bases, with 11 bases sitting between them. The CDR3 loop reads CASSSTGMTGELFF. CDR3 sequence (DNA): TGTGCCAGCAGCTCAACGGGGATGACCGGGGAGCTGTTTTTT.

V gene TRBV29-1 combines with J gene TRBJ2-5; 7 bases fit TRBD1. CDR1 and CDR2 from the germline V gene are SQVTM and ANQGSEA. The CDR3 spans 14 residues. V lost 7 bases and J lost 11; bases outside the gene matches: 19. The CDR3 DNA follows: TGCAGCGCCGCCGGACAGGCCGGGTACAATGAGCAGTACTTC. As protein: CSAAGQAGYNEQYF.